This T cell receptor beta chain was documented in a study of technical replicates of blood from a few donors. CDR3 size: 15 residues. V was pared by 6 bases and J by 5 bases, with 19 bases between. CDR1 is SNHLY, CDR2 FYNNEI, per germline. Method: immunoSEQ multiplex PCR; TCRdb's copy keeps in-frame clones and lacks some. Of about 88,000 clones in the sample, approximately 90% were seen once. The sequence derives from a human donor in good health. The chain employs TRBV2 and TRBJ1-1; D might be TRBD1 (6 bases). The sequenced sample was T cells isolated from PBMCs. CDR3 sequence (DNA): TGTGCCAGCAGGACGGAAGCAGGGGTGGGGACTGAAGCTTTCTTT. As protein: CASRTEAGVGTEAFF. Together with reference TRBV2 and TRBJ1-1, the CDR3 gives the full variable domain: EPEVTQTPSHQVTQMGQEVILRCVPISNHLYFYWYRQILGQKVEFLVSFYNNEISEKSEIFDDQFSVERPDGSNFTLKIRSTKLEDSAMYFCASRTEAGVGTEAFFGQGTRLTVV.